The sequence of this T cell receptor (beta chain) was determined in a study of blood T cell repertoires in COVID-19. Overall study context: Nucleic acid was either cDNA or gDNA, and it came from T cells, B-cell-depleted T cells, or PBMCs.

In the study's own analysis: Reference gene primer amplification yielded estimated nucleated cell counts. Clones were read by immunoSEQ multiplex PCR, and TCRdb kept only the in-frame ones, dropping some. Clone size and the V and J calls come from that table; the DNA yielded D and trimming. Of 380,000 or so clones in the sample, over 75% were seen once. In terms of age and location, participants ranged from about 18 to 89 years and lived in about 25 US areas. Trimming removed 0 bases from V and 8 bases from J, with 13 bases in between. The CDR3 covers 14 residues. Germline values: CDR1 MNHEY, CDR2 SVGAGI.

Sequencing was done on a sample of PBMCs or T cells enriched from blood (not recorded which). The J gene is TRBJ1-2, the V gene TRBV6-5; D uncertain. The clonotype was recovered from a woman aged 40 to 49 with acute COVID-19. In DNA, the CDR3 is TGTGCCAGCAGTTACTCGATGTCGGTAGCAGGCTACACCTTC. As protein: CASSYSMSVAGYTF.